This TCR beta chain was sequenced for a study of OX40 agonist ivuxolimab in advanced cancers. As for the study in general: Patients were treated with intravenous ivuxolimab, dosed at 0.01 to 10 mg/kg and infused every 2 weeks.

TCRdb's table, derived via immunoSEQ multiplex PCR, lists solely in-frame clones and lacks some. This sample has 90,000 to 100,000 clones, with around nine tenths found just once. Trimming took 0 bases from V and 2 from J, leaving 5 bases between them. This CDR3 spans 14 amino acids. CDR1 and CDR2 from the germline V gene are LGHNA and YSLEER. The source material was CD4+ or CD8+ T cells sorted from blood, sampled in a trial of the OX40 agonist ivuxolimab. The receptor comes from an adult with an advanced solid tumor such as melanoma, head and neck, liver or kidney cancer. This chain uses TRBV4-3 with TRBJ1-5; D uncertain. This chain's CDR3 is CASSQEAGNQPQHF. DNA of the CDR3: TGCGCCAGCAGCCAAGAGGCGGGCAATCAGCCCCAGCATTTT.